This TCR beta chain was sequenced during a study of blood T cell repertoires in COVID-19. Study details: Acute and convalescent COVID-19 samples came from the United States, Italy and Spain. Sources were T cells, B-cell-depleted T cells, or PBMCs; the material itself was cDNA or gDNA.

This CDR3 is 14 amino acids long. Trimming took 5 bases from V and 8 from J; bases not matched to a gene: 7. Germline V lookup: CDR1 SGHTA, CDR2 FQGNSA. In the original processing: Amplification from reference gene primers served as the basis for estimated nucleated cell counts. Profiling relied on immunoSEQ multiplex PCR, and the TCRdb table lists in-frame clones only, not all of them. The DNA gave D and trimming, while V, J and clone size come from that table. The table includes approximately 300,000 clones, about 82% detected once. The receptor comes from a woman between 50 and 59 years old with acute or convalescent COVID-19. V and J are TRBV7-2 and TRBJ2-1, with 9 bases lining up with TRBD2. Sequencing input: peripheral blood. CDR3 nucleotides: TGTGCCAGCAGCAACGGACTAGCGCGAGATGAGCAGTTCTTC. It is translated as CASSNGLARDEQFF. Filled out from reference TRBV7-2 and TRBJ2-1, the complete variable domain reads GAGVSQSPSNKVTEKGKDVELRCDPISGHTALYWYRQSLGQGLEFLIYFQGNSAPDKSGLPSDRFSAERTGGSVSTLTIQRTQQEDSAVYLCASSNGLARDEQFFGPGTRLTVL.